The source of this T cell receptor (beta chain) is a study of technical replicates of blood from a few donors. Profiled with immunoSEQ multiplex PCR; TCRdb holds only in-frame clones, not every one. The profile shows approximately 99,000 clones, 95% of them singletons. This receptor was obtained from a human donor in good health. The specimen sequenced was T cells isolated from PBMCs.

The CDR3 here is CASSLSGGRGARTEAFF. CDR3 DNA: TGTGCCAGTAGTTTATCCGGGGGGCGCGGGGCCCGCACTGAAGCTTTCTTT. The genes are TRBV19 and TRBJ1-1, with D maybe TRBD1 (6 bases). The V end lost 5 bases, the J end lost 4 bases, and 23 bases lay between the germline ends. There are 17 residues in the CDR3. From germline, CDR1 is LNHDA and CDR2 SQIVND (reference sequence).